A single sample is the source of the 14 T cell receptor beta chains below, sequenced in a study of T cells in Graves' hyperthyroidism and ophthalmopathy. RNA transcripts served as the template for amplifying TCR beta CDR3 regions. HTBI primers were employed in a first-round RT-PCR of the TCR CDR3. TCRdb fed the multiplex PCR reads into MiXCR, producing one record per CDR3 protein. The sample shows 600,000 to 750,000 distinct CDR3 sequences, roughly a sixth of them seen only once. The specimen sequenced was blood. The receptors were sampled from a man aged 50 to 59 with Graves' hyperthyroidism.

The rearrangement uses TRBV27 and TRBJ1-1; 7 positions agree with TRBD1. V lost 2 bases to trimming and J lost 9 bases; unmatched junction nucleotides: 12. The CDR3 spans 15 residues. CDR1 MNHEY and CDR2 SMNVEV come from the germline V gene (reference sequence). CDR3 sequence (DNA): TGTGCCAGCAGTTTAACTCTAGGGGGGAGGGGGCAAGCTTTCTTT. Protein: CASSLTLGGRGQAFF.

The chain couples TRBV3-1 to TRBJ2-1; D might be TRBD2 (6 bases). V lost 3 bases to trimming and J lost 12 bases, with 18 bases between them. This CDR3 region has 14 residues. CDR1 LGHDT and CDR2 YNNKEL come from the germline V gene (reference sequence). The chain's CDR3 is CASSQGDSPWAQFF. The DNA for the CDR3 is TGTGCCAGCAGCCAGGGGGACTCACCTTGGGCGCAGTTCTTC.

This clonotype was observed many times. This chain links TRBV28 with TRBJ2-7; 7 nucleotides line up with TRBD1. There are 13 residues in the CDR3. The junction had 8 bases not matched to a gene; V was cut back by 10 bases and J by 2 bases. Germline CDR1 is MDHEN and CDR2 is SYDVKM. CDR3 residues: CATYRDRTYEQYF. DNA of the CDR3: TGTGCCACCTACCGGGACAGAACCTACGAGCAGTACTTC.

Comments on this clonotype: This sequence may be a read error, since a much larger clone differs from it by one base. The V and J genes are TRBV28 and TRBJ1-5; possibly TRBD1 for D (5 bases). CDR1 and CDR2 from the germline V gene are MDHEN and SYDVKM. This CDR3 region has 17 residues. The CDR3 DNA follows: TGTGTCAGCAGCCTACAATTTTCAGGGAGGGTCAATCAGCCCCAGCATTTT. Amino acids: CVSSLQFSGRVNQPQHF. Based on the CDR3 plus reference TRBV28 and TRBJ1-5, the full variable domain is DVKVTQSSRYLVKRTGEKVFLECVQDMDHENMFWYRQDPGLGLRLIYFSYDVKMKEKGDIPEGYSVSREKKERFSLILESASTNQTSMYLCVSSLQFSGRVNQPQHFGDGTRLSIL.

This clonotype was seen many times. The chain recombines TRBV7-6 with TRBJ2-7; D is possibly TRBD2 (5 bases). Per the germline V gene, CDR1 is SGHVS and CDR2 is FNYEAQ. This CDR3 has 15 amino acids. V gave up 0 bases and J gave up 7 bases, with 16 bases separating them. The CDR3 DNA reads as TGTGCCAGCAGCTTAGCTGGTGACTACCCTTATGAGCAGTACTTC. Its translation is CASSLAGDYPYEQYF.

This clonotype was counted at least ten times. This rearrangement joins TRBV6-2 or TRBV6-3 to TRBJ2-7; a possible D gene is TRBD1 (6 bases). The germline V gene has CDR1 MNHEY and CDR2 SVGEGT. This CDR3 region has 14 residues. Trimming cost V 5 bases and J 1 base, with 12 bases left between them. CDR3 DNA: TGTGCCAGCAGTCGGACAGATCGATCCTACGAGCAGTACTTC. This codes for CASSRTDRSYEQYF.

With respect to this clonotype: This may stem from a read error, because a much larger clone lies one nucleotide away. The gene calls are TRBV6-1 and TRBJ1-5, with D possibly TRBD1 on 5 matching bases. The CDR3 length is 14 residues. Germline V gene sequence: CDR1 MNHNS, CDR2 SASEGT. Trimming cost V 4 bases and J 2 bases, with 9 bases left between them. The CDR3 protein is CASSGGDGNQPQHF. CDR3 nucleotides: TGTGCCAGCAGTGGGGGGGACGGCAATCAGCCCCAGCATTTT.

On this clonotype itself: This may be a read error, as it is one base from a much larger clone. V is TRBV11-2 and J is TRBJ2-7; 10 bases map to TRBD2. The CDR3 is made up of 14 amino acids. Per germline, CDR1 SGHAT and CDR2 FQNNGV. V dropped 5 bases and J dropped 2; count of bases not matched to a gene: 3. The CDR3 sequence: CASSDGLAAYEQYF. The CDR3 DNA reads TGTGCCAGCAGCGACGGACTAGCGGCCTACGAGCAGTACTTC.

The chain links TRBV5-1 to TRBJ2-7; D not resolved. The length of the CDR3 is 15 residues. The V gene's germline CDR1 is SGHRS and CDR2 YFSETQ. V shed 2 bases and J shed 2 bases, with 14 bases lying between them. CDR3 DNA: TGCGCCAGCAGCTTCAAGGGCCGGGTTACCTACGAGCAGTACTTC. This translates into CASSFKGRVTYEQYF.

The table lists this clonotype with many counts. J is TRBJ2-7 and V is TRBV27; D may match TRBD1 or TRBD2 (6 bases each). The V gene lost 4 bases and the J gene lost 2 bases, with 9 bases spanning the gap. The V gene's germline CDR1 is MNHEY and CDR2 SMNVEV (reference sequence). This CDR3 comprises 13 residues. The CDR3 loop reads CASSYGGPYEQYF. As DNA, the CDR3 is TGTGCCAGCAGTTACGGGGGCCCCTACGAGCAGTACTTC.

A few counts support this clonotype. A read error may explain this, as a much larger clone is one base away. The V and J genes are TRBV28 and TRBJ2-6; 7 positions match TRBD1. With V trimmed by 5 bases and J by 0 bases, 7 bases remained unmatched. CDR1 MDHEN and CDR2 SYDVKM come from the germline V gene. This CDR3 is 17 amino acids long. This CDR3 reads CASSTRTGNSGANVLTF. CDR3 nucleotide sequence: TGTGCCAGCAGTACCAGGACAGGAAACTCTGGGGCCAACGTCCTGACTTTC.

There are a few counts of this clonotype. CDR3 coding DNA: TGTGCCAGCAGCGTAGCGGGGGGGCAGAATCAGCCCCAGCATTTT. Translation gives CASSVAGGQNQPQHF. The rearrangement joins TRBV9 to TRBJ1-5; tentatively, D is TRBD1 (6 bases). V lost 0 bases and J lost 4, with 11 bases in between. Per germline, CDR1 SGDLS and CDR2 YYNGEE. This CDR3 is built from 15 residues. The full variable domain, completed using reference TRBV9 and TRBJ1-5, is DSGVTQTPKHLITATGQRVTLRCSPRSGDLSVYWYQQSLDQGLQFLIQYYNGEERAKGNILERFSAQQFPDLHSELNLSSLELGDSALYFCASSVAGGQNQPQHFGDGTRLSIL.

This clonotype occurred many times. The chain combines TRBV11-2 with TRBJ2-3; 7 bases map to TRBD2. CDR1 is SGHAT and CDR2 is FQNNGV in the germline V gene. Losses at the gene ends were 3 bases for V and 1 base for J; bases not matched to a gene: 7. CDR3 length: 16 residues. CDR3 loop: CASSLYAGVGTDTQYF. CDR3 DNA: TGTGCCAGCAGCTTGTACGCGGGAGTGGGCACAGATACGCAGTATTTT.

There are many counts of this clonotype. J is TRBJ1-1 and V is TRBV19; D uncertain. Between the trimmed V and J ends, which lost 7 bases and 5 bases, there was a span of 8 bases. The CDR3 is made up of 11 amino acids. Germline assignment: CDR1 LNHDA and CDR2 SQIVND (reference sequence). DNA of the CDR3: TGTGCCAGTATCGTGGGGACTGAAGCTTTCTTT. This codes for CASIVGTEAFF.